This TCR beta chain is drawn from a study of cytomegalovirus exposure and HLA in healthy donors. For the study at large: One earlier analysis, a look at 150 million to 200 million T cells, found some 120 million unique TCR beta sequences. The study's findings and limits: Reportedly, a later analysis found an Asian-associated ancestry cluster had fewer N-insertions than the roughly 670-donor mean.

The PCR ran on 60 Vbeta and 13 Jbeta primers. Sequencing used immunoSEQ multiplex PCR; TCRdb keeps in-frame clones, though not all of them. The sample yields more than 130,000 clones, approximately 70% seen once. Germline CDR1 and CDR2: SQVTM and ANQGSEA. V lost 7 bases and J 0 bases, leaving 12 bases between the germline ends. The CDR3 covers 13 residues. Points on this clone: No antigen is known for it.

The chain joins TRBV29-1 to TRBJ1-2; a possible D gene is TRBD1 (6 bases). What was sequenced was PBMCs. The TCR comes from a human donor in good health. The CDR3 protein is CSATTGANYGYTF. The CDR3 DNA sequence: TGCAGCGCTACGACAGGCGCTAACTATGGCTACACCTTC.